The 2 T cell receptor beta chains presented below share a single source sample, sequenced in a study of T cell repertoires in cytomegalovirus infection. One entry per CDR3 protein, called by TCRdb with MiXCR from the reads. The sample has about 740,000 distinct CDR3 sequences; 35% are singletons. The sequencing sample was made of PBMCs. Receptors originate from a human donor in good health (CMV status not recorded). Some clones in this sample may be carry-over from other donors' samples.

This clonotype was seen at least ten times. The chain employs TRBV12-3 or TRBV12-4 and TRBJ1-3, with TRBD1 matching over 9 bases. The V and J ends lost 3 bases and 3 bases, in that order; junction bases with no gene match: 9. This CDR3 comprises 17 residues. The CDR3 loop reads CASSLGSGQGHGNTIYF. For the CDR3, the DNA is TGTGCCAGCAGTTTGGGTTCGGGACAGGGTCATGGAAACACCATATATTTT.

This clonotype appeared once. The CDR3 DNA follows: TGTGCCAGCAGTCCCACAGACAGGCCGATCTATGGCTACACCTTC. As protein: CASSPTDRPIYGYTF. The chain couples TRBV27 to TRBJ1-2, with D tentatively TRBD1 (6 bases). CDR1 is MNHEY, CDR2 SMNVEV, per germline (reference sequence). This CDR3 has 15 amino acids. Between the trimmed V and J ends, which lost 5 bases and 4 bases, there was a span of 17 bases.